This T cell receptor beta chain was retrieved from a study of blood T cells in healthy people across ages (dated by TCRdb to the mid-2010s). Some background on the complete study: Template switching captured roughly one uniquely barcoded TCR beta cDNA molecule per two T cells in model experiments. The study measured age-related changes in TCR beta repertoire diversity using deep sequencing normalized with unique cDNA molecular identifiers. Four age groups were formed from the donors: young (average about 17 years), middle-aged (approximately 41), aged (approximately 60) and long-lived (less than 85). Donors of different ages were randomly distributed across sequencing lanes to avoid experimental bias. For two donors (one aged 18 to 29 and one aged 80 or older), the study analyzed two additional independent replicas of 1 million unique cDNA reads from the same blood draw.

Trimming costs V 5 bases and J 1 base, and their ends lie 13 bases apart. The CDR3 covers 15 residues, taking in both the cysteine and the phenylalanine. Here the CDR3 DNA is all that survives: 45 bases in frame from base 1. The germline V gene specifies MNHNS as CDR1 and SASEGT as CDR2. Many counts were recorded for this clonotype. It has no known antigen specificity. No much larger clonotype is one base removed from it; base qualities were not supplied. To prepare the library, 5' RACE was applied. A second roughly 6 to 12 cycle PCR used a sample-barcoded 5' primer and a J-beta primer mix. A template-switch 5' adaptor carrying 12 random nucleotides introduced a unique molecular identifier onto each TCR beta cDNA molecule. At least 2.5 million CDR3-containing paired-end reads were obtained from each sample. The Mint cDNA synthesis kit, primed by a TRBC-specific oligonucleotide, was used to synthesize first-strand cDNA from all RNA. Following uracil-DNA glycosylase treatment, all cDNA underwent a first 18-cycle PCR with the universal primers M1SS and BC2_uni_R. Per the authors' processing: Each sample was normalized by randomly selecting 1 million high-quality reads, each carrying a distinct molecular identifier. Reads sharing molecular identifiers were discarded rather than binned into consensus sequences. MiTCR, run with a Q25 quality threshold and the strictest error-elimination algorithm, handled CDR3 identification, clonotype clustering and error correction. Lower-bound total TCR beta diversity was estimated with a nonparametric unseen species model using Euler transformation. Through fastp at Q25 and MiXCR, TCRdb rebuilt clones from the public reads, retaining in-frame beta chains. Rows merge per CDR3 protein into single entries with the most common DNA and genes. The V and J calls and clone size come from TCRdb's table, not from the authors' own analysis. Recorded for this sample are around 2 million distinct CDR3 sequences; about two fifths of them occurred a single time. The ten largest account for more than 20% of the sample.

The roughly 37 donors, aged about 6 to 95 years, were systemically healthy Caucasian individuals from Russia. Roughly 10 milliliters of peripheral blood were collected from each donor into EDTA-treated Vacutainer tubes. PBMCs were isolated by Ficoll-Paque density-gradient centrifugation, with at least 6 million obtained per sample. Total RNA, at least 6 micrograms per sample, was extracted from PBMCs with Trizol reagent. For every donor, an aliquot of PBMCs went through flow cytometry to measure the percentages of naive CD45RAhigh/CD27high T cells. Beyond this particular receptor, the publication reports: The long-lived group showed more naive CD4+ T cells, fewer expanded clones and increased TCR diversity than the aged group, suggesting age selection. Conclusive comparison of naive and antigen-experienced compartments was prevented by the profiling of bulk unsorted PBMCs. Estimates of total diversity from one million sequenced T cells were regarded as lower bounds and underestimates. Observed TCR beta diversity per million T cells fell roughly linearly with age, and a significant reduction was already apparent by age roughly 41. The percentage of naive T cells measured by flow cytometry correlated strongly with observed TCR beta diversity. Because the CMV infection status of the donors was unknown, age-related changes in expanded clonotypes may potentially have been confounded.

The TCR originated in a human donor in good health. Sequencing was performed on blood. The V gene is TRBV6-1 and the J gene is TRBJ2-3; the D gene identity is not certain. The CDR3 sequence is CASSTLSPGTDTQYF. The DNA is TGTGCCAGCAGTACCCTCTCCCCGGGCACAGATACGCAGTATTTT.